This T cell receptor beta chain was identified during a study of blood T cell repertoires in COVID-19. The assay was immunoSEQ multiplex PCR, and TCRdb's table has in-frame clones only and misses some. The data hold roughly 160,000 clones, with roughly 80% observed a single time. The TCR was taken from a woman aged 40 to 50 with acute COVID-19. Sequencing was done on a sample of PBMCs or T cells enriched from blood (not recorded which).

The CDR3 region has the DNA TGTGCCAGCACCTCTCCGGCAGCCGCGCGGGTTGGGGCCAACGTCCTGACTTTC. This gives the protein CASTSPAAARVGANVLTF. V is TRBV7-9 and J is TRBJ2-6; tentative D call: TRBD2 (5 bases). The germline V gene encodes CDR1 SEHNR and CDR2 FQNEAQ (reference sequence). The CDR3 spans 18 residues. The V end lost 7 bases, the J end lost 3 bases, and 22 bases lay between the germline ends.